Given below is one T cell receptor (beta chain) in context. Antigen unknown. The CDR3 runs to 8 residues. The V end lost 10 bases, the J end lost 6 bases, and 4 bases lay between the germline ends. The germline gives CDR1 MNHEY, CDR2 SMNVEV (reference sequence). cDNA synthesis used the whole RNA isolate, giving expressed TCRB sequences. Reads from naive, central memory and regulatory T cell samples averaged around 3.7 million. Method: immunoSEQ multiplex PCR; TCRdb's copy keeps in-frame clones and lacks some. The table lists roughly 170,000 clones, less than 15% of them singletons. Sorted populations all had greater than 95% purity. The source of the sample is a study of beta chain features in type 1 diabetes. Across the study: The patients were much like the healthy donors in age, gender and cell yields.

General study findings and limits: Comparison showed that naive, central memory and Treg TCRB repertoires appeared more similar among patients than among healthy donors.

The V call is TRBV27, the J call TRBJ2-7; D remains ambiguous. The sequenced material came from central memory CD4+ T cells from blood. The receptor's source is a woman younger than 30 in good health. In nucleotides, the CDR3 is TGTGCCACCGTCGAGCAGTACTTC. Its translation is CATVEQYF.